Below are 6 T cell receptor beta chains sequenced from a single sample in a study of post-analysis software for immune sequencing data. Overall study findings and caveats: In patients, TRBV5-6, TRBV5-1 and TRBV20-1 belonged to roughly 5 TRBV segments found more frequently than in controls.

Antigens for these TCRs are unknown. Researchers reported that TCR beta cDNA libraries carried unique molecular identifiers. A single record per CDR3 protein comes from TCRdb applying MiXCR to the PCR reads. The sample yields fewer than 850,000 distinct CDR3 sequences, approximately 44% seen once. Sequencing was performed on blood. These receptor sequences come from a girl aged 5-17 years with multiple sclerosis.

There are many counts of this clonotype. This chain joins TRBV10-1 and TRBJ2-1; D uncertain. The V and J ends lost 0 bases and 9 bases respectively, with 12 bases between them. The CDR3 sequence is 14 residues long. From germline, CDR1 is WNHNN and CDR2 SYGVQD (reference sequence). The chain's CDR3 is CASSESAPPSEQFF. CDR3 nucleotides: TGCGCCAGCAGTGAGTCTGCCCCCCCGAGTGAGCAGTTCTTC.

The sample holds a few counts of this clonotype. The gene calls are TRBV27 and TRBJ2-7, with D unresolved. The J call may be wrong; the DNA end is better matched by TRBJ2-5. CDR3 size: 14 residues. Germline lookup yields CDR1 MNHEY and CDR2 SMNVEV (reference sequence). The CDR3 protein is CASSLALSQETQYF. The DNA for the CDR3 is TGTGCCAGCAGTTTAGCCCTTTCCCAAGAGACCCAGTACTTC.

This clonotype has only a few counts. This chain uses TRBV9 with TRBJ1-2; the D gene is possibly TRBD1 (6 bases). The CDR3 sequence is 17 residues long. The ends were cut back, 3 bases at V and 3 bases at J, with 21 bases in the middle. Germline CDR1 reads SGDLS; CDR2 reads YYNGEE. The chain's CDR3 is CASSAPTGKEGDYGYTF. The CDR3 coding sequence is TGTGCCAGCAGCGCGCCGACAGGCAAAGAGGGAGACTATGGCTACACCTTC.

The table lists this clonotype with a few counts. The V and J genes are TRBV10-3 and TRBJ1-5, with a possible D match to TRBD1 (5 bases). The V and J ends lost 3 bases and 13 bases respectively, with 22 bases between them. The germline gives CDR1 ENHRY, CDR2 SYGVKD. The length of the CDR3 is 15 residues. The CDR3 here is CAISDTGFNQGGQHF. Here the CDR3 DNA reads TGTGCCATCAGTGATACAGGTTTCAATCAGGGTGGTCAGCATTTT.

This clonotype was recorded a few times. The chain recombines TRBV20-1 with TRBJ2-7; D is perhaps TRBD2 (6 bases). The end of the DNA fits TRBJ2-5 better, so the J call may be wrong. The germline gives CDR1 DFQATT, CDR2 SNEGSKA (reference sequence). There are 14 residues in the CDR3. The CDR3 region has the DNA TGCAGTGCTAGAGGGGGACTCCGAACAGAGACCCAGTACTTC. It specifies CSARGGLRTETQYF.

This clonotype occurred once. The gene calls are TRBV9 and TRBJ1-2; TRBD1 matches 9 bases. Germline trimming cut 4 bases from V and 4 bases from J; bases unmatched to any gene: 11. Germline V lookup: CDR1 SGDLS, CDR2 YYNGEE. The CDR3 runs 16 residues. Here the CDR3 reads CASSINPGQGIYGYTF. As DNA, the CDR3 is TGTGCCAGCAGCATAAACCCGGGACAGGGTATCTATGGCTACACCTTC.